These 3 T cell receptor beta chains share one sample of origin, sequenced in a study of T cells after yellow fever vaccination. TCRdb used MiXCR to reprocess the 5' RACE reads, holding one entry per CDR3 protein. Here the sample spans about 550,000 distinct CDR3 sequences, about a fifth being singletons. The source material was PBMCs, sampled 15 days after the yellow fever booster vaccination. The receptors originated from a man aged 25 to 45 who received the YFV17D yellow fever vaccine.

The chain uses TRBV4-2 and TRBJ2-1; TRBD2 matches at 8 bases. Germline CDR1 and CDR2: LGHNA and YNFKEQ. V lost 1 base and J lost 0; bases outside the gene matches: 2. CDR3 length: 16 amino acids. The CDR3 nucleotides read TGTGCCAGCAGCCAAGCTGCGGGGGGCTCCTACAATGAGCAGTTCTTC. Translation: CASSQAAGGSYNEQFF.

The rearrangement links TRBV7-2 to TRBJ2-7, with D perhaps matching TRBD2 (6 bases). V dropped 4 bases and J dropped 0 bases, with 13 bases sitting between them. The CDR3 totals 15 residues. Germline V gene lookup returns CDR1 SGHTA and CDR2 FQGNSA. The DNA of the CDR3 is TGTGCCAGCAGCTCCATAGGGAGGACCTCCTACGAGCAGTACTTC. Translation gives CASSSIGRTSYEQYF. Based on the CDR3 plus reference TRBV7-2 and TRBJ2-7, the full variable domain is GAGVSQSPSNKVTEKGKDVELRCDPISGHTALYWYRQSLGQGLEFLIYFQGNSAPDKSGLPSDRFSAERTGGSVSTLTIQRTQQEDSAVYLCASSSIGRTSYEQYFGPGTRLTVT.

This chain uses TRBV2 with TRBJ2-7; 10 nucleotides agree with TRBD2. Germline CDR1 reads SNHLY; CDR2 reads FYNNEI. This CDR3 has 16 residues. The trim removed 6 bases at V and 3 bases at J, leaving 11 bases unmatched. CDR3 coding DNA: TGTGCCAGCAGCTTCCCCCTAGCGGGAGCACACTACGAGCAGTACTTC. Translating gives CASSFPLAGAHYEQYF.